The 32 T cell receptor beta chains in this list originate from one sample, sequenced in a study of blood T cells in healthy people across ages. Through a sample-barcoded 5' primer and a J-beta primer mix, a second PCR was run for roughly 6 to 11 cycles. TCRdb reprocessed the 5' RACE reads with MiXCR, giving one entry per CDR3 protein. The profile shows roughly 730,000 distinct CDR3 sequences, around 50% of them singletons. Sequencing was done on a sample of blood. The receptors shown here come from a man aged 35 to 55 in good health.

J is TRBJ2-7 and V is TRBV5-6; D possibly corresponds to TRBD1 (5 bases). Germline V CDR1 and CDR2: SGHDT, YYEEEE. The V end was cut by 0 bases, the J end by 5 bases, with 18 bases between. The CDR3 contains 16 residues. CDR3 in amino acids: CASSLGGGYGFNEQYF. The CDR3 coding sequence is TGTGCCAGCAGCTTGGGGGGCGGTTATGGGTTTAACGAGCAGTACTTC.

The chain is built from TRBV20-1 and TRBJ2-3, with 10 bases identical to TRBD2. Trimming cost V 1 base and J 6 bases; bases outside gene matches: 7. The CDR3 runs to 15 residues. Germline assignment: CDR1 DFQATT and CDR2 SNEGSKA (reference sequence). The CDR3 nucleotides are TGCAGTGCTAGAGTGCCGAGCGGGAGGGCGGATACGCAGTATTTT. Translation gives CSARVPSGRADTQYF.

The V call is TRBV20-1, the J call TRBJ2-1; no firm D call. V was pared by 4 bases and J by 2 bases, with 6 bases between. Germline V gives CDR1 DFQATT, CDR2 SNEGSKA (reference sequence). CDR3 length: 12 amino acids. The CDR3 DNA reads as TGCAGTGCTAATGGGCCCTACAATGAGCAGTTCTTC. Its protein is CSANGPYNEQFF.

V usage is TRBV20-1 and J usage is TRBJ2-5; D ambiguous. The CDR3 is 13 amino acids. With 6 bases removed from V and 11 bases from J, the gap between germline ends came to 22 bases. Germline-derived CDR1 and CDR2 are DFQATT and SNEGSKA (reference sequence). The CDR3 spells CSALGKANNEQYF. DNA for the CDR3: TGCAGTGCCCTGGGAAAGGCGAACAATGAGCAGTACTTC.

V usage is TRBV20-1 and J usage is TRBJ1-2, with D possibly matching TRBD1 (5 bases). The CDR3 covers 13 residues. Trimming cost V 1 base and J 8 bases, with 14 bases left between them. CDR1 is DFQATT, CDR2 SNEGSKA, per germline (reference sequence). DNA of the CDR3: TGCAGTGCTAGAGGCCGGGACTGGGAAGGCTACACCTTC. Its translation is CSARGRDWEGYTF.

The rearrangement joins TRBV20-1 to TRBJ2-5; TRBD2 aligns across 7 bases. CDR3 length: 15 amino acids. Germline CDR1 and CDR2: DFQATT and SNEGSKA (reference sequence). V was clipped by 4 bases and J by 3 bases; unmatched bases: 11. The CDR3 coding sequence is TGCAGTGCTATCGAGGATCGGACTAGTAAAGAGACCCAGTACTTC. This sequence encodes CSAIEDRTSKETQYF.

V and J are TRBV29-1 and TRBJ1-2; no firm D call. Germline loops: CDR1 SQVTM, CDR2 ANQGSEA. The CDR3 extends over 14 amino acids. The CDR3 DNA reads as TGCAGGACCAAAACCGGGCAGGACTACTATGGCTACACCTTC. It codes for CRTKTGQDYYGYTF. Drawing the rest from reference TRBV29-1 and TRBJ1-2, the complete variable domain is SAVISQKPSRDICQRGTSLTIQCQVDSQVTMMFWYRQQPGQSLTLIATANQGSEATYESGFVIDKFPISRPNLTFSTLTVSNMSPEDSSIYLCRTKTGQDYYGYTFGSGTRLTVV.

The chain carries TRBV18 and TRBJ2-3; tentatively, D is TRBD2 (6 bases). CDR3 length: 17 amino acids. V lost 4 bases and J lost 2, with 19 bases in between. Germline lookup yields CDR1 KGHSH and CDR2 LQKENI. In DNA, the CDR3 is TGTGCCAGCTCACGGGGACTTCTTGGGGACCACACAGATACGCAGTATTTT. Translation: CASSRGLLGDHTDTQYF.

This rearrangement joins TRBV29-1 to TRBJ2-3; 7 bases match TRBD1. CDR1 and CDR2 (germline): SQVTM, ANQGSEA. The CDR3 sequence is 12 residues long. The CDR3: CSFDRDTDTQYF. CDR3 in DNA: TGCAGTTTCGACAGGGACACAGATACGCAGTATTTT.

The chain carries TRBV9 and TRBJ2-3; D ambiguous. V dropped 3 bases and J dropped 7 bases, with 12 bases sitting between them. Germline-derived CDR1 and CDR2 are SGDLS and YYNGEE. The CDR3 totals 13 residues. This chain's CDR3 is CASSGSTSNTQYF. DNA of the CDR3: TGTGCCAGCAGCGGGAGTACCTCAAATACGCAGTATTTT.

The chain combines TRBV3-1 with TRBJ2-6; the D gene is possibly TRBD2 (5 bases). This CDR3 region has 19 residues. From germline, CDR1 is LGHDT and CDR2 YNNKEL (reference sequence). Between the trimmed V and J ends, which lost 2 bases and 0 bases, there was a span of 17 bases. The chain's CDR3 is CASSQQETGKSSGANVLTF. DNA of the CDR3: TGTGCCAGCAGCCAACAAGAAACGGGGAAGAGCTCTGGGGCCAACGTCCTGACTTTC.

This chain uses TRBV6-5 with TRBJ2-7, with 14 bases identical to TRBD2. This CDR3 is 15 amino acids long. Trimming at V came to 2 bases and at J to 5 bases, leaving 2 bases not matched to a gene. Germline V lookup: CDR1 MNHEY, CDR2 SVGAGI. The CDR3 nucleotides read TGTGCCAGCAGTTACCCGACTAGCGGGAGGGACGAGCAGTACTTC. Its protein is CASSYPTSGRDEQYF.

This clonotype was picked up a small number of times. In nucleotides, the CDR3 is TGCAGCGTTGATCAGGGGCAGGACTCGGGGTATGGCTACACCTTC. Its protein product is CSVDQGQDSGYGYTF. The genes are TRBV29-1 and TRBJ1-2; perhaps TRBD1 as D (6 bases). CDR1 is SQVTM, CDR2 ANQGSEA, per germline. V lost 3 bases and J 5 bases, leaving 19 bases between the germline ends. This CDR3 has 15 residues.

The chain carries TRBV6-5 and TRBJ1-2; D is unresolved. Trimming shortened V by 6 bases and J by 1 base, and 15 bases separated the two germline ends. There are 15 residues in the CDR3. CDR1 is MNHEY and CDR2 is SVGAGI in the germline V gene. CDR3 sequence: CASSPPRTDNYGYTF. As DNA, the CDR3 is TGTGCCAGCAGCCCCCCTAGGACGGATAACTATGGCTACACCTTC.

The V call is TRBV7-2, the J call TRBJ2-5; D possibly uses TRBD1 or TRBD2 (5 bases each). Trimming cost V 0 bases and J 5 bases, with 13 bases left between them. Germline V gives CDR1 SGHTA, CDR2 FQGNSA. This CDR3 has 15 amino acids. The CDR3 region has the DNA TGTGCCAGCAGCTTAGCGTCGGGACCGTACGAGACCCAGTACTTC. Protein sequence: CASSLASGPYETQYF.

The chain joins TRBV11-2 to TRBJ2-5, with 15 bases fitting TRBD2. Germline trimming cut 7 bases from V and 4 bases from J; bases unmatched to any gene: 7. This CDR3 has 16 amino acids. Germline V gene sequence: CDR1 SGHAT, CDR2 FQNNGV. CDR3 amino acids: CASNPSGLAGGETQYF. The CDR3 DNA reads as TGTGCCAGCAACCCGTCGGGACTAGCGGGAGGAGAGACCCAGTACTTC. Filled out from reference TRBV11-2 and TRBJ2-5, the complete variable domain reads EAGVAQSPRYKIIEKRQSVAFWCNPISGHATLYWYQQILGQGPKLLIQFQNNGVVDDSQLPKDRFSAERLKGVDSTLKIQPAKLEDSAVYLCASNPSGLAGGETQYFGPGTRLLVL.

The chain couples TRBV15 to TRBJ1-2; 7 nucleotides match TRBD1. V trimming: 3 bases; J trimming: 3 bases; junction bases outside the gene matches: 7. CDR1 and CDR2 from the germline V gene are LNHNV and YYDKDF (reference sequence). The CDR3 runs to 15 residues. CDR3 DNA: TGTGCCACCAGCAGCCGGACAAGGGGGCACTATGGCTACACCTTC. Translation gives CATSSRTRGHYGYTF.

The chain recombines TRBV2 with TRBJ1-6; TRBD1 agrees at 7 bases. The CDR3 totals 14 residues. V shed 6 bases and J 8 bases; nucleotides not matched to a gene: 7. In germline, CDR1 is SNHLY, CDR2 FYNNEI. CDR3 amino acids: CASRRGQVDSPLHF. The CDR3 DNA follows: TGTGCCAGCAGGCGCGGACAGGTTGATTCACCCCTCCACTTT.

A few counts support this clonotype. The chain employs TRBV3-1 and TRBJ1-5; D is unclear. The CDR3 is made up of 14 amino acids. CDR1 is LGHDT and CDR2 is YNNKEL in the germline V gene (reference sequence). Trimming stripped 3 bases from V and 5 bases from J, with 11 bases between. CDR3 sequence (DNA): TGTGCCAGCAGCCAGGCAGCGGTTTATCAGCCCCAGCATTTT. Its translation is CASSQAAVYQPQHF.

The gene calls are TRBV29-1 and TRBJ2-5; the match to TRBD2 covers 10 bases. Germline CDR1 SQVTM, CDR2 ANQGSEA. The junction had 4 bases not matched to a gene; V was cut back by 4 bases and J by 2 bases. CDR3 length: 14 residues. The CDR3 DNA is TGCAGCGTTGTATGGACTAGCGGACAAGAGACCCAGTACTTC. Residues: CSVVWTSGQETQYF.

The V gene is TRBV15, the J gene TRBJ1-5; D remains ambiguous. The germline V gene encodes CDR1 LNHNV and CDR2 YYDKDF (reference sequence). The CDR3 extends over 12 amino acids. V gave up 3 bases and J gave up 3 bases, with 3 bases separating them. The CDR3 coding sequence is TGTGCCACCAGCAGGGTCAATCAGCCCCAGCATTTT. It is translated as CATSRVNQPQHF.

V usage is TRBV7-8 and J usage is TRBJ2-1; TRBD2 aligns across 12 bases. The CDR3 consists of 17 residues. CDR1 and CDR2 from the germline V gene are SGHVS and FQNEAQ. Trimming at V came to 5 bases and at J to 8 bases, leaving 13 bases not matched to a gene. This chain's CDR3 is CASSRRRLAGGLDEQFF. The CDR3 DNA reads TGTGCCAGCAGCAGACGCAGGCTAGCGGGGGGGCTCGATGAGCAGTTCTTC.

In nucleotides, the CDR3 is TGTGCCAGCAGCTTAGGGGGTCCAAACGCCCAAGAGACCCAGTACTTC. Translating it yields CASSLGGPNAQETQYF. The J gene is TRBJ2-5, the V gene TRBV7-8; D not resolved. CDR3 size: 16 residues. Germline loops: CDR1 SGHVS, CDR2 FQNEAQ. Trimming took off 1 base at V and 1 base at J, with 13 bases between the two ends.

The CDR3 sequence: CASLAGNYEQYF. As DNA, the CDR3 is TGTGCCAGCCTAGCGGGAAACTACGAGCAGTACTTC. V is TRBV28 and J is TRBJ2-7; 9 nucleotides match TRBD2. The germline CDR1 and CDR2 sequences are MDHEN and SYDVKM. V was pared by 8 bases and J by 3 bases, with 2 bases of the junction left unmatched. This CDR3 spans 12 amino acids.

The V call is TRBV14, the J call TRBJ1-2; the match to TRBD1 covers 10 bases. Germline CDR1 and CDR2: SGHDN and FVKESK. The CDR3 extends over 15 amino acids. The ends lost 1 base at V and 4 bases at J; junction bases unmatched: 3. The CDR3 spells CASSQAGTGVYGYTF. The CDR3 DNA sequence: TGTGCCAGCAGCCAAGCCGGGACAGGGGTCTATGGCTACACCTTC.

The chain links TRBV20-1 to TRBJ1-6; the D gene is possibly TRBD1 (6 bases). CDR1 and CDR2 from the germline V gene are DFQATT and SNEGSKA (reference sequence). The CDR3 sequence is 13 residues long. With 4 bases removed from V and 6 bases from J, the gap between germline ends came to 10 bases. CDR3 in amino acids: CSATGQLNSPLHF. CDR3 DNA sequence: TGCAGTGCTACTGGACAGCTTAATTCACCCCTCCACTTT.

This clonotype was counted a few times. This sequence joins TRBV6-2 or TRBV6-3 and TRBJ2-3, with TRBD2 matching over 10 bases. Germline lookup yields CDR1 MNHEY and CDR2 SVGEGT. The CDR3 is made up of 14 amino acids. The V gene end was trimmed by 8 bases and the J gene end by 4 bases; junction bases not matched to a gene: 6. The CDR3 loop is CASVTAGGSDTQYF. The CDR3 nucleotides read TGTGCCAGCGTCACAGCGGGAGGGTCAGATACGCAGTATTTT.

This clonotype showed up just a few times. This chain joins TRBV29-1 and TRBJ2-2; D ambiguous. Deletions cut 4 bases from V and 8 bases from J, with 8 bases between. Looked up from germline, CDR1 is SQVTM and CDR2 is ANQGSEA. This CDR3 has 11 residues. The CDR3 loop is CSVGVRGELFF. CDR3 in DNA: TGCAGCGTTGGCGTGAGGGGGGAGCTGTTTTTT.

The chain recombines TRBV28 with TRBJ1-4; D call uncertain. Trimming pared 8 bases from V and 0 bases from J, leaving 7 bases between. Germline CDR1 reads MDHEN; CDR2 reads SYDVKM. There are 13 residues in the CDR3. CDR3 sequence reads: CASRFSTNEKLFF. CDR3 nucleotide sequence: TGTGCCAGCCGATTCTCAACTAATGAAAAACTGTTTTTT.

In this sample, this clonotype turned up once. The gene calls are TRBV5-1 and TRBJ1-5, with a weak D call TRBD1 (5 bases). With 4 bases removed from V and 3 bases from J, the gap between germline ends came to 14 bases. CDR3 length: 15 residues. Per the germline V gene, CDR1 is SGHRS and CDR2 is YFSETQ. For the CDR3, the DNA is TGCGCCAGCAGCCCGGACGACAGTTTCAATCAGCCCCAGCATTTT. Amino acids: CASSPDDSFNQPQHF. The entire variable domain, with the rest obtained from reference TRBV5-1 and TRBJ1-5, is as follows: KAGVTQTPRYLIKTRGQQVTLSCSPISGHRSVSWYQQTPGQGLQFLFEYFSETQRNKGNFPGRFSGRQFSNSRSEMNVSTLELGDSALYLCASSPDDSFNQPQHFGDGTRLSIL.

In its sample, this clonotype was seen a few times. V is TRBV24-1 and J is TRBJ2-3; a possible D gene is TRBD2 (5 bases). CDR1 is KGHDR and CDR2 is SFDVKD in the germline V gene. The CDR3 covers 11 residues. Trimming stripped 12 bases from V and 6 bases from J, with 12 bases between. The chain's CDR3 is CAAGIGDTQYF. CDR3 nucleotide sequence: TGTGCCGCCGGGATTGGGGATACGCAGTATTTT.

The chain joins TRBV7-2 to TRBJ1-4; no reliable D call. CDR1 and CDR2 from the germline V gene are SGHTA and FQGNSA. This CDR3 comprises 15 residues. Trimming took off 2 bases at V and 6 bases at J, with 13 bases between the two ends. The CDR3 protein is CASSLSGSGYEKLFF. CDR3 DNA: TGTGCCAGCAGCTTATCTGGGTCGGGATATGAAAAACTGTTTTTT.